These 17 T cell receptor beta chains were sequenced from one sample in a study of beta chain features in type 1 diabetes. No antigens are known for them. Investigators reverse transcribed all isolated RNA, so they sequenced expressed TCRB transcripts. Some clones are missing from TCRdb's copy, which holds only in-frame ones; the method was immunoSEQ multiplex PCR. The sample carries roughly 400,000 clones, 9.6% recorded once. General study findings and limits: Type 1 diabetes patients had moderately but significantly shorter TCRB CDR3s in all four CD4+ subsets.

Material for sequencing was central memory CD4+ T cells from blood. The source of these receptors is a man aged 25-45 years with type 1 diabetes.

The chain has TRBV28 and TRBJ2-1; D remains unclear. Germline values: CDR1 MDHEN, CDR2 SYDVKM. The CDR3 extends over 13 amino acids. Deletions cut 6 bases from V and 6 bases from J, with 12 bases between. The DNA for the CDR3 is TGTGCCAGCAGAAACTATTATATCAATGAGCAGTTCTTC. This codes for CASRNYYINEQFF. The entire variable domain, with the rest obtained from reference TRBV28 and TRBJ2-1, is as follows: DVKVTQSSRYLVKRTGEKVFLECVQDMDHENMFWYRQDPGLGLRLIYFSYDVKMKEKGDIPEGYSVSREKKERFSLILESASTNQTSMYLCASRNYYINEQFFGPGTRLTVL.

The genes are TRBV25-1 and TRBJ2-3; 11 bases match TRBD2. V lost 2 bases, J lost 5 bases, and 9 bases stayed unmatched. Germline CDR1 and CDR2: MGHDK and SYGVNS. The CDR3 contains 17 residues. CDR3 in DNA: TGTGCCAGCAGTGAACTGACCTTAGCGGGAGGGGGAGATACGCAGTATTTT. This encodes CASSELTLAGGGDTQYF.

This clone was found many times. The chain carries TRBV7-9 and TRBJ1-1; 9 nucleotides line up with TRBD1. The CDR3 extends over 14 amino acids. In germline, CDR1 is SEHNR, CDR2 FQNEAQ (reference sequence). V lost 7 bases and J lost 4; bases outside the gene matches: 7. Here the CDR3 DNA reads TGTGCCAGCACCCCGGGACAGGGTTCCACTGAAGCTTTCTTT. It codes for CASTPGQGSTEAFF.

The V gene is TRBV9, the J gene TRBJ2-2, with a weak D call TRBD2 (6 bases). The CDR3 totals 16 residues. V lost 2 bases and J 2 bases, leaving 13 bases between the germline ends. Germline V gives CDR1 SGDLS, CDR2 YYNGEE. The CDR3 here is CASSVGAGRNTGELFF. In DNA form, the CDR3 reads TGTGCCAGCAGCGTCGGGGCGGGACGTAACACCGGGGAGCTGTTTTTT.

This clone has a count of ten or more. The chain combines TRBV10-2 with TRBJ2-2, with a possible D match to TRBD2 (6 bases). The CDR3 is 13 amino acids. Trimming stripped 6 bases from V and 7 bases from J, with 12 bases between. Germline lookup yields CDR1 WSHSY and CDR2 SAAADI. CDR3 in amino acids: CASSGTPRGELFF. The DNA for the CDR3 is TGCGCCAGCAGCGGGACTCCTCGCGGGGAGCTGTTTTTT.

There are a few counts of this clone. The V gene is TRBV10-3, the J gene TRBJ1-3; no reliable D call. In germline, CDR1 is ENHRY, CDR2 SYGVKD. CDR3 length: 17 residues. Trimming removed 4 bases from V and 2 bases from J, with 18 bases in between. DNA of the CDR3: TGTGCCATCAGTGCCTTGGACCGGTTGGTTCCTGGAAACACCATATATTTT. It encodes CAISALDRLVPGNTIYF.

The chain carries TRBV19 and TRBJ2-2; tentative D call: TRBD2 (5 bases). The CDR3 extends over 15 amino acids. The germline gives CDR1 LNHDA, CDR2 SQIVND (reference sequence). Trimming stripped 3 bases from V and 2 bases from J, with 10 bases between. CDR3 nucleotides: TGTGCCAGTAGTATGCCGGGATTTAACACCGGGGAGCTGTTTTTT. This translates into CASSMPGFNTGELFF.

The V call is TRBV7-2, the J call TRBJ2-6, with D tentatively TRBD1 or TRBD2 (5 bases each). CDR3 length equals 17 residues. Germline CDR1 and CDR2: SGHTA and FQGNSA. The ends were cut back, 5 bases at V and 0 bases at J, with 14 bases in the middle. Here the CDR3 DNA reads TGTGCCAGCAGCCTCCGGGGCACTATCTCTGGGGCCAACGTCCTGACTTTC. As protein: CASSLRGTISGANVLTF.

This clone was found a few times. This rearrangement joins TRBV27 to TRBJ2-3, with 7 bases fitting TRBD1. CDR3 length equals 16 residues. Unmatched junction bases numbered 7, after V lost 2 bases and J lost 2 bases. The germline CDR1 and CDR2 sequences are MNHEY and SMNVEV (reference sequence). CDR3 sequence: CASSLLRDSPTDTQYF. Here the CDR3 DNA reads TGTGCCAGCAGTTTACTCCGGGACAGCCCCACAGATACGCAGTATTTT.

This clone was seen at least ten times. The chain links TRBV9 to TRBJ2-3; the match to TRBD1 covers 9 bases. CDR1 SGDLS and CDR2 YYNGEE come from the germline V gene. The CDR3 consists of 13 residues. V trimming: 0 bases; J trimming: 14 bases; junction bases outside the gene matches: 7. CDR3 region: CASSVAGTGQAYF. The DNA of the CDR3 is TGTGCCAGCAGCGTAGCAGGGACAGGGCAGGCGTATTTT. The complete variable domain, with remaining parts taken from reference TRBV9 and TRBJ2-3, reads DSGVTQTPKHLITATGQRVTLRCSPRSGDLSVYWYQQSLDQGLQFLIQYYNGEERAKGNILERFSAQQFPDLHSELNLSSLELGDSALYFCASSVAGTGQAYFGPGTRLTVL.

This clone was seen many times. The rearrangement joins TRBV10-3 to TRBJ2-2, with D possibly matching TRBD1 (6 bases). The CDR3 extends over 15 amino acids. CDR1 is ENHRY and CDR2 is SYGVKD in the germline V gene. Trimming cost V 4 bases and J 1 base, with 10 bases left between them. The CDR3 spells CAISGSRGNTGELFF. The CDR3 nucleotides read TGTGCCATCAGTGGCAGCAGGGGGAACACCGGGGAGCTGTTTTTT.

V and J are TRBV7-2 and TRBJ2-1; no reliable D call. The CDR3 totals 13 residues. Germline CDR1 and CDR2: SGHTA and FQGNSA. V lost 1 base and J 4 bases, leaving 5 bases between the germline ends. CDR3 coding DNA: TGTGCCAGCAGCTTAGGACCGTACAATGAGCAGTTCTTC. Amino acid sequence: CASSLGPYNEQFF.

This clone was counted a few times. CDR3 sequence reads: CASLKKTSGKGDTQYF. DNA of the CDR3: TGTGCCAGCCTGAAAAAGACTAGCGGGAAGGGAGATACGCAGTATTTT. V usage is TRBV28 and J usage is TRBJ2-3; 11 bases map to TRBD2. The CDR3 loop spans 16 amino acids. The germline V gene encodes CDR1 MDHEN and CDR2 SYDVKM. J lost 5 bases, V lost 8 bases, and 12 bases had no gene match.

This clone appeared a few times. V is TRBV28 and J is TRBJ2-7, with TRBD1 matching 9 bases. Germline V lookup: CDR1 MDHEN, CDR2 SYDVKM. This CDR3 contains 14 residues. V shed 2 bases and J 2 bases; nucleotides not matched to a gene: 1. The CDR3 DNA follows: TGTGCCAGCAGTTTAGGGACAGGGACCTACGAGCAGTACTTC. It is translated as CASSLGTGTYEQYF. The full variable domain, rest sourced from reference TRBV28 and TRBJ2-7, is DVKVTQSSRYLVKRTGEKVFLECVQDMDHENMFWYRQDPGLGLRLIYFSYDVKMKEKGDIPEGYSVSREKKERFSLILESASTNQTSMYLCASSLGTGTYEQYFGPGTRLTVT.

In this sample, this clone turned up a few times. The rearrangement uses TRBV6-1 and TRBJ2-5; D call uncertain. The CDR3 runs to 14 residues. The germline gives CDR1 MNHNS, CDR2 SASEGT. Trimming stripped 0 bases from V and 5 bases from J, with 10 bases between. CDR3 bases: TGTGCCAGCAGTGAAGCTACGGTTCGGGAGACCCAGTACTTC. Translating it yields CASSEATVRETQYF.

In its sample, this clone was seen a few times. The chain has TRBV10-2 and TRBJ1-1, with 9 positions matching TRBD1. The V and J ends lost 6 bases and 4 bases, in that order; junction bases with no gene match: 9. The CDR3 consists of 15 residues. Germline CDR1 is WSHSY and CDR2 is SAAADI. The CDR3 nucleotides read TGCGCCAGCAGGGAAAGGGACAGGGAGGGCACTGAAGCTTTCTTT. Its translation is CASRERDREGTEAFF.

V and J are TRBV6-5 and TRBJ2-1; 8 bases map to TRBD2. With V trimmed by 2 bases and J by 9 bases, 6 bases remained unmatched. This CDR3 has 14 amino acids. Germline values: CDR1 MNHEY, CDR2 SVGAGI. This CDR3 is CASSYGGGRSEQFF. In DNA, the CDR3 is TGTGCCAGCAGTTACGGTGGCGGGAGGAGTGAGCAGTTCTTC.